This T cell receptor (beta chain) emerged from a study of cytotoxic CD8 clonotypes in ibrutinib-treated CLL. The CDR3 runs 16 residues. Germline lookup yields CDR1 KGHSH and CDR2 LQKENI. Trimming stripped 2 bases from V and 2 bases from J, with 15 bases between. Profiling relied on immunoSEQ multiplex PCR, and the TCRdb table lists in-frame clones only, not all of them. The sample holds approximately 140,000 clones; more than 85% are singletons and the top ten take 10% to 11%. This specimen was PBMCs, taken after 12 months of ibrutinib treatment. This sequence joins TRBV18 and TRBJ1-1, with D uncertain. This sequence originates from a human donor with chronic lymphocytic leukemia. Here the CDR3 DNA reads TGTGCCAGCTCACCAATTTCGGGGATAGAAAACACTGAAGCTTTCTTT. It specifies CASSPISGIENTEAFF.